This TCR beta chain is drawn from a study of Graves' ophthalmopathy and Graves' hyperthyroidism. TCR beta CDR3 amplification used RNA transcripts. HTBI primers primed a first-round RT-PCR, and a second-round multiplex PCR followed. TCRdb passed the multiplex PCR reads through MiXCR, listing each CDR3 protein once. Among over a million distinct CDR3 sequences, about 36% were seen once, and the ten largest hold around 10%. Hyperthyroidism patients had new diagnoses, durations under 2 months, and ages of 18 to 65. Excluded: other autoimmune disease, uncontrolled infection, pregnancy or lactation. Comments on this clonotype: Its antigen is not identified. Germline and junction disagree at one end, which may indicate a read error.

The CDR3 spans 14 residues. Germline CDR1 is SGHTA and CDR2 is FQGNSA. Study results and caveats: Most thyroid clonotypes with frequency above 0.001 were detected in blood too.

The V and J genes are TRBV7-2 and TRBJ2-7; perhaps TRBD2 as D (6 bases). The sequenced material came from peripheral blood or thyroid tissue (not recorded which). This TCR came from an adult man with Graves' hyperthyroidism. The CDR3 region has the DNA TGTGCCAGCATCAGGCGGCGGGACTCGAATACGCAGTATTTC. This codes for CASIRRRDSNTQYF. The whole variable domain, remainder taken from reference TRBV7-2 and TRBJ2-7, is GAGVSQSPSNKVTEKGKDVELRCDPISGHTALYWYRQSLGQGLEFLIYFQGNSAPDKSGLPSDRFSAERTGGSVSTLTIQRTQQEDSAVYLCASIRRRDSNTQYFGPGTRLTVT.